This is a list of T cell receptor beta chains from one sample in a study of T cells in Graves' hyperthyroidism and ophthalmopathy. TCRdb re-called the multiplex PCR reads through MiXCR, storing one row per CDR3 protein. The sample consists of 550,000 to 800,000 distinct CDR3 sequences, 16% of them appearing once. The sample comprised blood. The origin of the receptors is a man aged 18 to 29 with Graves' hyperthyroidism. The CDR3 runs from the conserved cysteine through the conserved F or W. Fields, in order: J gene, clone size, V gene, D gene, CDR3 protein, CDR3 DNA. A D gene is named only where the DNA matches it firmly. The size of a clone is reported for some rows only, either as once, few or many, or as a class for expanded clones.

J: TRBJ1-5; size: -; V: TRBV15; D: TRBD1; CDR3: CATSRDPQGAWNQPQHF; DNA: TGTGCCACCAGCAGAGATCCGCAGGGGGCATGGAATCAGCCCCAGCATTTT
J: TRBJ1-1; size: -; V: TRBV19; D: -; CDR3: CASSQQDTEAFF; DNA: TGTGCCAGTAGTCAACAGGACACTGAAGCTTTCTTT
J: TRBJ2-2; size: -; V: TRBV20-1; D: -; CDR3: CSAALGTPSGELFF; DNA: TGCAGTGCTGCCCTCGGGACGCCCTCCGGGGAGCTGTTTTTT
J: TRBJ2-1; size: many; V: TRBV30; D: -; CDR3: CAWSDGGPGNEQFF; DNA: TGTGCCTGGAGTGACGGAGGGCCGGGCAATGAGCAGTTCTTC
J: TRBJ1-1; size: many; V: TRBV20-1; D: -; CDR3: CSARDPGGPNTEAFF; DNA: TGCAGTGCTAGAGATCCGGGGGGACCGAACACTGAAGCTTTCTTT
J: TRBJ2-1; size: many; V: TRBV20-1; D: -; CDR3: CSAYISSYNEQFF; DNA: TGCAGTGCTTACATAAGCTCCTACAATGAGCAGTTCTTC
J: TRBJ1-2; size: few; V: TRBV9; D: -; CDR3: CASSEDVDLSNYGYTF; DNA: TGTGCCAGCAGCGAAGACGTGGACCTTTCTAACTATGGCTACACCTTC
J: TRBJ2-7; size: many; V: TRBV2; D: TRBD2; CDR3: CASSSAGGPDLSYEQYF; DNA: TGTGCCAGCAGTTCGGCGGGAGGGCCGGATTTGAGCTACGAGCAGTACTTC
J: TRBJ2-3; size: many; V: TRBV14; D: TRBD1; CDR3: CASSQGFGTGNTQYF; DNA: TGTGCCAGCAGCCAAGGATTTGGGACAGGGAATACGCAGTATTTT
J: TRBJ2-3; size: -; V: TRBV20-1; D: -; CDR3: CSARAGGSSTDTQYF; DNA: TGCAGTGCTAGAGCGGGCGGGTCTAGCACAGATACGCAGTATTTT
J: TRBJ2-1; size: many; V: TRBV28; D: -; CDR3: CASSIIARRVRSYNEQFF; DNA: TGCGCCAGCAGTATCATTGCCCGGCGGGTTCGCTCCTACAATGAGCAGTTCTTC
J: TRBJ2-3; size: many; V: TRBV28; D: -; CDR3: CASSLTTGTSTDTQYF; DNA: TGTGCCAGCAGTTTAACTACAGGCACTAGCACAGATACGCAGTATTTT
J: TRBJ1-2; size: -; V: TRBV5-5; D: -; CDR3: CASSLHWENYGYTF; DNA: TGTGCCAGCAGCTTGCACTGGGAAAACTATGGCTACACCTTC
J: TRBJ2-2; size: few; V: TRBV12-3/TRBV12-4; D: TRBD1; CDR3: CASSGTGGPTGELFF; DNA: TGTGCCAGCAGTGGTACAGGGGGTCCCACCGGGGAGCTGTTTTTT
J: TRBJ1-4; size: -; V: TRBV6-1; D: -; CDR3: CASRQPNNEKLFF; DNA: TGCGCCAGTAGACAGCCTAATAATGAAAAACTGTTTTTT
J: TRBJ1-1; size: -; V: TRBV6-2/TRBV6-3; D: -; CDR3: CASSPGGCTEAFF; DNA: TGTGCCAGCAGCCCCGGGGGGTGTACTGAAGCTTTCTTT
J: TRBJ2-5; size: few; V: TRBV12-3/TRBV12-4; D: TRBD2; CDR3: CASSGTSGQLNF; DNA: TGTGCCAGCAGTGGGACTAGCGGCCAGCTTAACTTC
J: TRBJ1-5; size: once; V: TRBV18; D: -; CDR3: CASSPRQLSNQPQHF; DNA: TGTGCCAGCTCACCAAGGCAGCTCAGCAATCAGCCCCAGCATTTT
J: TRBJ1-5; size: -; V: TRBV7-9; D: TRBD1; CDR3: CASSPNDRGANQPQHF; DNA: TGTGCCAGCAGCCCGAATGACAGGGGGGCCAATCAGCCCCAGCATTTT
J: TRBJ2-1; size: many; V: TRBV20-1; D: -; CDR3: CSALPISYNEQFF; DNA: TGCAGTGCCCTCCCTATCTCCTACAATGAGCAGTTCTTC
J: TRBJ2-7; size: many; V: TRBV30; D: TRBD2; CDR3: CAWSEAGAGEQYF; DNA: TGTGCCTGGAGTGAAGCGGGAGCTGGCGAGCAGTACTTC
J: TRBJ2-3; size: few; V: TRBV29-1; D: TRBD1; CDR3: CSVEGDRTDTQYF; DNA: TGCAGCGTTGAAGGGGACAGGACAGATACGCAGTATTTT
J: TRBJ2-3; size: -; V: TRBV6-4; D: -; CDR3: CASSYSRVMGTDTQYF; DNA: TGTGCCAGCAGTTACTCGAGGGTGATGGGCACAGATACGCAGTATTTT
J: TRBJ1-4; size: few; V: TRBV10-2; D: TRBD1; CDR3: CASSDDGQDNEKLFF; DNA: TGCGCCAGCAGTGATGATGGACAGGATAATGAAAAACTGTTTTTT
J: TRBJ2-5; size: -; V: TRBV20-1; D: -; CDR3: CSAREDGGETQYF; DNA: TGCAGTGCTAGAGAGGACGGAGGGGAGACCCAGTACTTC
J: TRBJ2-1; size: -; V: TRBV2; D: -; CDR3: CASTGPTYNEQFF; DNA: TGTGCCAGCACCGGACCGACCTACAATGAGCAGTTCTTC
J: TRBJ2-2; size: -; V: TRBV7-6; D: TRBD2; CDR3: CASSLTSGSATGELFF; DNA: TGTGCCAGCAGCCTGACTAGCGGGAGTGCCACCGGGGAGCTGTTTTTT
J: TRBJ2-7; size: many; V: TRBV28; D: -; CDR3: CASSLIGLHYEQYF; DNA: TGTGCCAGCAGTTTAATAGGACTACATTACGAGCAGTACTTC
J: TRBJ2-1; size: many; V: TRBV7-6; D: TRBD2; CDR3: CASSPFPSGRVNEQFF; DNA: TGTGCCAGCAGCCCATTCCCTAGCGGGAGAGTCAATGAGCAGTTCTTC
J: TRBJ2-7; size: few; V: TRBV7-3; D: TRBD1; CDR3: CASSLIPDREQYF; DNA: TGTGCCAGCAGCTTAATCCCGGACAGGGAACAGTACTTC
J: TRBJ2-7; size: many; V: TRBV2; D: -; CDR3: CASRVVSRQYF; DNA: TGTGCCAGCAGAGTAGTCTCTCGGCAGTACTTC
J: TRBJ2-4; size: few; V: TRBV29-1; D: TRBD2; CDR3: CSVEDPLGTSGELAKNIQYF; DNA: TGCAGCGTTGAAGACCCCCTCGGGACTAGCGGAGAACTAGCCAAAAACATTCAGTACTTC
J: TRBJ2-5; size: few; V: TRBV2; D: TRBD2; CDR3: CASRGLGRETQYF; DNA: TGTGCCAGCAGGGGACTAGGTCGGGAGACCCAGTACTTC
J: TRBJ2-3; size: -; V: TRBV20-1; D: TRBD2; CDR3: CSAQDPSGSTDTQYF; DNA: TGCAGTGCCCAAGATCCTAGCGGAAGCACAGATACGCAGTATTTT
J: TRBJ2-7; size: few; V: TRBV28; D: -; CDR3: CASSTFGWGDSNEQYF; DNA: TGTGCCAGCAGTACCTTCGGTTGGGGGGATAGCAACGAGCAGTACTTC
J: TRBJ2-7; size: -; V: TRBV7-9; D: -; CDR3: CASSPGVDEQYF; DNA: TGTGCCAGCAGCCCAGGGGTAGACGAGCAGTACTTC
J: TRBJ1-5; size: few; V: TRBV5-6; D: -; CDR3: CASSLAGRFATQHF; DNA: TGTGCCAGCAGCTTGGCCGGGCGGTTCGCGACCCAGCATTTT
J: TRBJ2-7; size: -; V: TRBV20-1; D: TRBD1; CDR3: CSAIPGQGGYEQYF; DNA: TGCAGTGCTATCCCGGGACAGGGGGGCTACGAGCAGTACTTC
J: TRBJ1-1; size: many; V: TRBV28; D: TRBD1; CDR3: CASTDSGQGATEAFF; DNA: TGTGCCAGCACGGACTCGGGACAGGGGGCCACTGAAGCTTTCTTT
J: TRBJ1-1; size: many; V: TRBV20-1; D: TRBD1; CDR3: CSAKRDRGPTEAFF; DNA: TGCAGTGCTAAACGAGACAGGGGACCCACTGAAGCTTTCTTT
J: TRBJ2-1; size: few; V: TRBV10-3; D: -; CDR3: CAIGGAWTLADRAYNEQFF; DNA: TGTGCCATCGGGGGGGCTTGGACCCTAGCGGACAGAGCGTACAATGAGCAGTTCTTC
J: TRBJ2-1; size: -; V: TRBV14; D: TRBD2; CDR3: CASSLLRSGRGNEQFF; DNA: TGTGCCAGCAGCCTTTTACGGAGCGGGAGGGGCAATGAGCAGTTCTTC